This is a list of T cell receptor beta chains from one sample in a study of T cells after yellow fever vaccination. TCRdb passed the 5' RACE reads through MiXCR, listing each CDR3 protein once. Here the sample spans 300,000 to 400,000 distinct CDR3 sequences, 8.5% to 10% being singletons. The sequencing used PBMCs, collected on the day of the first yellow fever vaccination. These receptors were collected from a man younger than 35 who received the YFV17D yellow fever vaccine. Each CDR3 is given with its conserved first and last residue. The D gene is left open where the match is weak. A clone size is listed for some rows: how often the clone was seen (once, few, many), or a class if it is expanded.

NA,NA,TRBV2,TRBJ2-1,CASSERTPPQFF,TGTGCCAGCAGTGAAAGGACCCCGCCTCAGTTCTTC
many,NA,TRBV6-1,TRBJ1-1,CASTPLSRATEAFF,TGTGCCAGCACCCCATTAAGCAGGGCCACTGAAGCTTTCTTT
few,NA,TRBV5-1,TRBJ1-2,CASSLGPSGTYGYTF,TGCGCCAGCAGCTTGGGGCCGTCTGGTACCTATGGCTACACCTTC
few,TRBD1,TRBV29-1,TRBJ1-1,CSVNRGATAEAFF,TGCAGCGTTAACAGGGGTGCGACGGCTGAAGCTTTCTTT
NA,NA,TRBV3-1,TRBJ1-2,CASSDRVNYGYTF,TGTGCCAGCAGCGATAGAGTTAACTATGGCTACACCTTC
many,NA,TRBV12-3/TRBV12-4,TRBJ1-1,CASTLGSAAAEAFF,TGTGCCAGCACCCTAGGGTCGGCGGCCGCTGAAGCTTTCTTT
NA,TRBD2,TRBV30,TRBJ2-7,CAWEGTSGVGEQYF,TGTGCCTGGGAGGGAACTAGCGGGGTCGGCGAGCAGTACTTC
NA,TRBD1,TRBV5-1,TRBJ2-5,CASRTDRGAQETQYF,TGCGCCAGCAGGACGGACAGGGGGGCCCAAGAGACCCAGTACTTC
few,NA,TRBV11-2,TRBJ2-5,CASSLERRKETQYF,TGTGCCAGCAGCTTAGAGCGCAGAAAAGAGACCCAGTACTTC
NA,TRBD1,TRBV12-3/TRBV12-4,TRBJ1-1,CASSSGQGATEAFF,TGTGCCAGCAGTTCAGGACAGGGGGCCACTGAAGCTTTCTTT
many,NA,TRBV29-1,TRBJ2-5,CSVEGGVETQYF,TGCAGCGTTGAAGGGGGGGTGGAGACCCAGTACTTC
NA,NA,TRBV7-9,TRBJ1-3,CASSFGASGNTIYF,TGTGCCAGCAGCTTCGGGGCATCTGGAAACACCATATATTTT
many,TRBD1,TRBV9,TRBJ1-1,CASSYRTGPLKNTEAFF,TGTGCCAGCAGCTATCGGACAGGGCCCCTCAAGAACACTGAAGCTTTCTTT
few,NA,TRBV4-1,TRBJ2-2,CASSQEAWDTGELFF,TGCGCCAGCAGCCAAGAGGCCTGGGACACCGGGGAGCTGTTTTTT
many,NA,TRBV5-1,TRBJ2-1,CASSLVGSSYNEQFF,TGCGCCAGCAGCTTGGTTGGGTCCAGCTACAATGAGCAGTTCTTC